A selection of T cell receptor beta chains follows, all from one sample in a study of T-cell reconstitution after alpha-beta-depleted transplantation in children. One entry per CDR3 protein, called by TCRdb with MiXCR from the PCR reads. This table has about 1,000,000 distinct CDR3 sequences, around 30% appearing once. The sample in question was PBMCs, mostly from graft donor cells, obtained 360 days after TCRalphabeta/CD19-depleted stem cell transplant. These receptors were taken from a boy under two years old who had a stem cell transplant for SCID, so the T cells may come from the graft donor. Both conserved end residues are part of each CDR3. A D gene is named only where the DNA matches it firmly. Not every row has a clone size; where given, it reads once, few, many or a size class.

CASTEGSYNEQFF TGTGCCAGCACCGAAGGGTCGTACAATGAGCAGTTCTTC few TRBJ2-1 TRBV27 13 NA
CAISEPTPETQYF TGTGCCATCAGTGAGCCTACCCCAGAGACCCAGTACTTC few TRBJ2-5 TRBV10-3 13 NA
CASSGLSLGSYNEQFF TGTGCCAGCAGCGGTCTTTCTTTAGGCTCCTACAATGAGCAGTTCTTC few TRBJ2-1 TRBV5-6 16 NA
CASSLYSDKNTEAFF TGTGCCAGCAGCTTATATTCGGATAAGAACACTGAAGCTTTCTTT NA TRBJ1-1 TRBV7-3 15 NA
CASSVLGSARYGYTF TGTGCCAGCAGTGTCTTAGGGTCCGCCCGGTATGGCTACACCTTC NA TRBJ1-2 TRBV12-3/TRBV12-4 15 NA
CASSLRFSGVSYEQYF TGTGCCAGCAGCCTCCGCTTCTCGGGGGTATCCTACGAGCAGTACTTC few TRBJ2-7 TRBV3-1 16 NA
CASRVGGFNTDTQYF TGCGCCAGCAGGGTGGGAGGTTTCAACACAGATACGCAGTATTTT NA TRBJ2-3 TRBV5-1 15 NA
CSSSLSGIMNTEAFF TGTTCCAGCAGCTTGTCAGGGATTATGAACACTGAAGCTTTCTTT NA TRBJ1-1 TRBV7-9 15 NA
CASSPYLFSYNEQFF TGCGCCAGCAGCCCGTATCTATTCTCCTACAATGAGCAGTTCTTC few TRBJ2-1 TRBV5-1 15 NA
CASSSLAGGPMNEQFF TGTGCCAGCAGTTCCCTAGCGGGGGGGCCGATGAATGAGCAGTTCTTC few TRBJ2-1 TRBV6-5 16 TRBD2
CASSPRLGTGNTEAFF TGTGCCAGCTCACCACGGCTCGGGACGGGGAACACTGAAGCTTTCTTT NA TRBJ1-1 TRBV18 16 NA
CASSPNAGRSEQFF TGTGCCAGCAGCCCAAACGCAGGGAGGAGTGAGCAGTTCTTC NA TRBJ2-1 TRBV9 14 NA
CSASKWGFLETQYF NA NA TRBJ2-5 TRBV20-1 14 NA
CASSQDGTGGVETQYF TGCGCCAGCAGCCAAGACGGGACAGGGGGTGTCGAGACCCAGTACTTC NA TRBJ2-5 TRBV4-1 16 TRBD1
CSARPDTVLNEQFF TGCAGTGCTAGACCCGACACGGTCCTCAATGAGCAGTTCTTC NA TRBJ2-1 TRBV20-1 14 NA
CSAPQTSGLNEQFF TGCAGTGCTCCCCAGACTAGCGGCCTCAATGAGCAGTTCTTC NA TRBJ2-1 TRBV20-1 14 TRBD2
CATSPWTGGQEQYF TGTGCCACCAGCCCTTGGACAGGGGGCCAAGAGCAGTACTTC NA TRBJ2-7 TRBV15 14 TRBD1
CASSPGLGGSEQYF TGTGCCAGCAGCCCTGGACTGGGGGGAAGCGAGCAGTACTTC few TRBJ2-7 TRBV4-2 14 NA
CASSQDFSAPYNEQFF TGTGCCAGCAGCCAAGACTTTTCGGCCCCCTACAATGAGCAGTTCTTC NA TRBJ2-1 TRBV3-1 16 NA
CASSDRWGAETQYF TGTGCCAGCAGCGACAGATGGGGGGCAGAGACCCAGTACTTC NA TRBJ2-5 TRBV9 14 NA
CASSRDRGEQNLHF TGTGCCAGCAGCCGGGACAGAGGGGAACAAAATCTGCATTTT few TRBJ1-5 TRBV7-2 14 TRBD1
CSVEDPYQETQYF TGCAGCGTTGAAGACCCGTACCAAGAGACCCAGTACTTC NA TRBJ2-5 TRBV29-1 13 NA
CASSLQALGNTGELFF TGTGCCAGCAGTTTACAGGCGTTAGGGAACACCGGGGAGCTGTTTTTT few TRBJ2-2 TRBV12-3/TRBV12-4 16 NA
CASTPGQGDYEQYF TGTGCCAGCACCCCGGGACAGGGAGACTACGAGCAGTACTTC NA TRBJ2-7 TRBV12-3/TRBV12-4 14 TRBD1
CATRGDETQYF TGTGCCACGAGGGGTGACGAGACCCAGTACTTC NA TRBJ2-5 TRBV10-3 11 NA
CASSLTGVYSGVRSDNEQFF TGTGCCAGCAGCTTAACGGGGGTGTATAGCGGGGTACGGTCAGACAATGAGCAGTTCTTC NA TRBJ2-1 TRBV7-3 20 TRBD2
CASSLLAGMRVTDTQYF TGTGCCAGCAGTTTACTAGCGGGGATGCGCGTCACAGATACGCAGTATTTT few TRBJ2-3 TRBV27 17 TRBD2
CASSPRQGRVNTEAFF TGTGCCAGCTCACCCAGACAGGGTCGAGTGAACACTGAAGCTTTCTTT NA TRBJ1-1 TRBV18 16 TRBD1
CASSPGDRNNEQFF TGCGCCAGCAGCCCAGGGGACAGAAACAATGAGCAGTTCTTC NA TRBJ2-1 TRBV5-1 14 TRBD1
CASSFGPTWGEQYF TGTGCCAGCAGCTTCGGTCCTACCTGGGGCGAGCAGTACTTC NA TRBJ2-7 TRBV7-3 14 NA
CSARDYRDSDNQPQHF TGCAGTGCTAGAGATTACCGGGACAGCGACAATCAGCCCCAGCATTTT few TRBJ1-5 TRBV20-1 16 TRBD1
CASSLPQETQYF TGCGCCAGCAGCTTGCCCCAAGAGACCCAGTACTTC many TRBJ2-5 TRBV5-1 12 NA
CASSLRQMTTGELFF TGTGCCAGCAGCTTAAGACAGATGACCACCGGGGAGCTGTTTTTT NA TRBJ2-2 TRBV7-6 15 NA
CSARDGGRGEQFF TGCAGTGCTAGAGATGGGGGGCGCGGTGAGCAGTTCTTC NA TRBJ2-1 TRBV20-1 13 NA
CSARTARDGELFF TGCAGTGCTCGGACGGCCCGGGACGGGGAGCTGTTTTTT NA TRBJ2-2 TRBV20-1 13 NA
CASSPLRQDITYEQYF TGTGCCAGCTCACCACTTAGGCAGGACATAACCTACGAGCAGTACTTC NA TRBJ2-7 TRBV18 16 NA
CATSDRGQPSYNEQFF TGTGCCACCAGTGATAGGGGACAGCCCTCCTACAATGAGCAGTTCTTC few TRBJ2-1 TRBV24-1 16 TRBD1
CSARQAGVVEQYF TGCAGTGCGAGACAAGCGGGGGTCGTCGAGCAGTACTTC NA TRBJ2-7 TRBV20-1 13 TRBD2
CASSRLQGQTYEQYF TGCGCCAGCAGCCGATTACAGGGGCAAACCTACGAGCAGTACTTC NA TRBJ2-7 TRBV4-1 15 TRBD1
CASSEIGGQPGQGKYGYTF TGTGCCAGCAGCGAGATTGGGGGGCAGCCGGGACAGGGAAAATATGGCTACACCTTC few TRBJ1-2 TRBV25-1 19 TRBD1
CASTIAGVFNEQFF TGTGCCAGCACCATAGCAGGGGTATTCAATGAGCAGTTCTTC few TRBJ2-1 TRBV2 14 NA
CASSASGGLPKNIQYF TGTGCCAGCAGCGCCTCTGGGGGGCTACCCAAAAACATTCAGTACTTC few TRBJ2-4 TRBV9 16 NA
CASRGPGWTRYF TGTGCCAGCAGAGGTCCGGGATGGACCCGGTACTTC NA TRBJ2-5 TRBV2 12 NA
CASSLSFNEQFF TGCGCCAGCAGCTTGTCTTTCAATGAGCAGTTCTTC NA TRBJ2-1 TRBV5-1 12 NA
CASSQTDRRNYNEQFF TGTGCCAGCAGTCAGACAGACAGGCGAAATTACAATGAGCAGTTCTTC NA TRBJ2-1 TRBV3-1 16 NA
CASSPGGGHEQFF TGTGCCAGCAGCCCCGGTGGGGGCCATGAGCAGTTCTTC NA TRBJ2-1 TRBV6-1 13 NA
CSAQTWEIAPYEQYF TGCAGTGCTCAGACCTGGGAGATAGCCCCCTACGAGCAGTACTTC NA TRBJ2-7 TRBV20-1 15 NA
CASSPTGYGANVLTF TGTGCCAGCTCACCAACGGGGTATGGGGCCAACGTCCTGACTTTC NA TRBJ2-6 TRBV18 15 NA
CASSEVKGGGNYGYTF TGTGCCAGCAGTGAAGTTAAAGGGGGCGGTAACTATGGCTACACCTTC NA TRBJ1-2 TRBV2 16 TRBD1
CASSPALGQMNTEAFF TGTGCCAGCAGCCCAGCTCTGGGACAGATGAACACTGAAGCTTTCTTT NA TRBJ1-1 TRBV28 16 TRBD1
CASSPFLRPLSYEQYF TGTGCCAGCAGCCCATTTTTACGGCCACTCTCCTACGAGCAGTACTTC NA TRBJ2-7 TRBV5-4 16 NA
CSARTGPLHF TGCAGTGCTCGCACGGGCCCCCTCCACTTT NA TRBJ1-6 TRBV20-1 10 NA
CASRQGPGELFF TGTGCCAGCCGGCAGGGGCCCGGGGAGCTGTTTTTT NA TRBJ2-2 TRBV6-5 12 NA